Listed here is a single T cell receptor beta chain. Its antigen is unidentified. This specimen belongs to a study of CD8+CD57+ T cells in acquired aplastic anemia. Study context: There were roughly 10 million reads, on average, for CD4+ cells from healthy donors.

Whole-study results and caveats: Overlapping CD8+ CDR3 repertoires of patients and controls contained some 30 shared sequences.

Profiles of TCR beta VDJ and CDR3 were generated from a genomic DNA template. One entry per CDR3 protein, called by TCRdb with MiXCR from the reads. Here the sample spans a few hundred thousand distinct CDR3 sequences, 55% to 70% being singletons. With V trimmed by 2 bases and J by 5 bases, 5 bases remained unmatched. In germline, CDR1 is SQVTM, CDR2 ANQGSEA. The CDR3 is 14 amino acids. This clonotype was obtained from a human donor in good health, serving as a control. Sequences were obtained from sorted CD4+, CD8+, or CD8+CD57+ T cells (not recorded which) from PBMCs. The V call is TRBV29-1, the J call TRBJ2-5, with 10 bases fitting TRBD2. CDR3: CSVELAGGQETQYF. CDR3 DNA: TGCAGCGTTGAATTAGCGGGGGGCCAGGAGACCCAGTACTTC.